The clone carrying this T cell receptor (beta chain) was seen just once. Libraries were prepared by immunoSEQ multiplex PCR; TCRdb keeps only in-frame clonotypes and omits some of them. Of approximately 64,000 clones in the sample, 92% are singletons; the top ten hold less than 2.5%. Germline CDR1 is WNHNN and CDR2 is SYGVQD (reference sequence). With 6 bases removed from V and 0 bases from J, the gap between germline ends came to 15 bases. The length of the CDR3 is 16 residues. The sample comes from a study of T cell changes during pregnancy in multiple sclerosis. The rearrangement joins TRBV10-1 to TRBJ1-3, with D uncertain. The TCR originated in a female donor with multiple sclerosis, enrolled in a pregnancy study. The sequenced sample was peripheral blood, obtained in the first trimester of pregnancy. The CDR3 DNA reads as TGCGCCAGCAGAGGCCCCAGGAGGGACTCTGGAAACACCATATATTTT. Residues: CASRGPRRDSGNTIYF.